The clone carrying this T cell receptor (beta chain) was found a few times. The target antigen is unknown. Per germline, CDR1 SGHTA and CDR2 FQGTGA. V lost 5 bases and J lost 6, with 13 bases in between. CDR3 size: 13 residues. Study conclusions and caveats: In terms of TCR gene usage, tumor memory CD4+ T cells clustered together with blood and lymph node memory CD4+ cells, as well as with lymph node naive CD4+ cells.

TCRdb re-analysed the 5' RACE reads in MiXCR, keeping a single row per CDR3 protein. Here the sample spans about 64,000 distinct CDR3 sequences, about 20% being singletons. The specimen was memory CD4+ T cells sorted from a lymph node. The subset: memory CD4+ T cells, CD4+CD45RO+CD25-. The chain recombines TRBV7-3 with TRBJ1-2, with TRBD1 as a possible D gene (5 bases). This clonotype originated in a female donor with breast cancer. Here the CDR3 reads CASSPTRGDGYTF. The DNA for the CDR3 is TGTGCCAGCAGCCCGACCCGGGGGGATGGCTACACCTTC.